These 6 T cell receptor beta chains came from one sample sequenced in a study of shared clonotypes between healthy human individuals. Sequenced by immunoSEQ multiplex PCR; TCRdb stores in-frame clones only, minus some. The sample carries hundreds of thousands of clones, 85% to 95% recorded once. Positive CCR7 selection of CD45RO-negative cells yielded the naive CD8 cells, and terminally differentiated effector memory CD45RA+ cells were excluded. The sample comprised naive CD8+ T cells sorted from blood. These receptors were obtained from a woman under 40 in good health.

This chain connects TRBV28 to TRBJ2-7; a weak D match, TRBD1 (6 bases). Germline lookup yields CDR1 MDHEN and CDR2 SYDVKM. This CDR3 spans 22 amino acids. V lost 3 bases and J 2 bases, leaving 35 bases between the germline ends. CDR3 nucleotide sequence: TGTGCCAGCAGTTTTGGTGTTCTTTTCGTCGGGACAACCATACCCCGAACCTACGAGCAGTACTTC. Its protein is CASSFGVLFVGTTIPRTYEQYF.

The chain carries TRBV5-6 and TRBJ1-4, with unresolved D. Trimming stripped 0 bases from V and 7 bases from J, with 7 bases between. Per the germline V gene, CDR1 is SGHDT and CDR2 is YYEEEE. CDR3 length: 13 residues. CDR3 region: CASSLALAEKLFF. The DNA for the CDR3 is TGTGCCAGCAGCTTGGCCCTCGCTGAAAAACTGTTTTTT. Drawing the rest from reference TRBV5-6 and TRBJ1-4, the complete variable domain is DAGVTQSPTHLIKTRGQQVTLRCSPKSGHDTVSWYQQALGQGPQFIFQYYEEEERQRGNFPDRFSGHQFPNYSSELNVNALLLGDSALYLCASSLALAEKLFFGSGTQLSVL.

The V and J genes are TRBV28 and TRBJ2-7; 10 bases align to TRBD1. Losses at the gene ends were 6 bases for V and 5 bases for J; bases not matched to a gene: 19. The CDR3 is made up of 18 amino acids. CDR1 MDHEN and CDR2 SYDVKM come from the germline V gene. The CDR3 DNA is TGTGCCAGCAGCCTCGTTGAAAATTGGGACAGGGGCGGGGACGAGCAGTACTTC. This codes for CASSLVENWDRGGDEQYF.

The chain couples TRBV7-9 to TRBJ2-7; weak D call: TRBD2 (6 bases). The germline V and J ends were trimmed by 4 bases and 4 bases, with 17 bases remaining between them. Germline V lookup: CDR1 SEHNR, CDR2 FQNEAQ (reference sequence). CDR3 length: 15 residues. The CDR3: CASSSSVASDYEQYF. The DNA of the CDR3 is TGTGCCAGCAGCTCATCCGTTGCTAGCGATTACGAGCAGTACTTC.

This clone is a singleton in its sample. The chain uses TRBV5-1 and TRBJ2-7, with TRBD2 matching over 8 bases. V lost 0 bases to trimming and J lost 5 bases; unmatched junction nucleotides: 4. Looked up from germline, CDR1 is SGHRS and CDR2 is YFSETQ. The CDR3 contains 14 residues. The CDR3 DNA follows: TGCGCCAGCAGCTTGGGGGGACTAGGGCACGAGCAGTACTTC. Translated, it gives CASSLGGLGHEQYF.

Concerning this clone itself: Other DNA sequences from this sample encode an identical CDR3 as well. V usage is TRBV11-2 and J usage is TRBJ2-1, with 10 bases lining up with TRBD2. CDR1 and CDR2 from the germline V gene are SGHAT and FQNNGV. The CDR3 consists of 17 residues. Trimming took 1 base from V and 0 from J; bases not matched to a gene: 3. The CDR3 loop reads CASSLGPSGSSYNEQFF. CDR3 in DNA: TGTGCCAGCAGCTTAGGTCCTAGCGGGAGCTCCTACAATGAGCAGTTCTTC.